The following is a TCR beta chain sequence with its context. Using immunoSEQ multiplex PCR, the repertoire was profiled, and TCRdb retains in-frame clones only, with some absent. The table shows some 97,000 clones, with about 90% occurring only once. These data originate in a study of control samples from healthy donors and cancer patients. The receptor's source is a woman between 50 and 59 years old in good health. Sequencing was performed on blood.

The CDR3 DNA is TGTGCCAGCAGTCTATTCGACAATCAGCCCCAGCATTTT. The encoded protein is CASSLFDNQPQHF. V and J are TRBV6-5 and TRBJ1-5; D gene unclear. The CDR3 covers 13 residues. Germline V lookup: CDR1 MNHEY, CDR2 SVGAGI. The V gene lost 5 bases and the J gene lost 3 bases, with 8 bases spanning the gap.